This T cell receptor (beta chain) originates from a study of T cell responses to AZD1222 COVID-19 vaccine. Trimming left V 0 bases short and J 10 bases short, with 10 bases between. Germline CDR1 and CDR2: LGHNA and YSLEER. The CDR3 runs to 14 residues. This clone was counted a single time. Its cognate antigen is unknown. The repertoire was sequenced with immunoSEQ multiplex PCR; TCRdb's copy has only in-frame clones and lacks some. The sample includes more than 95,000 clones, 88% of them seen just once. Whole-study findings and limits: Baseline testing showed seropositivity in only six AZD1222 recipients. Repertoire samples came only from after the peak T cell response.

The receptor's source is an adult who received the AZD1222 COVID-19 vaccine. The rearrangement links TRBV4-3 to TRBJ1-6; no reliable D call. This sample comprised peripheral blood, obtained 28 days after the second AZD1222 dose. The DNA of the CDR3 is TGCGCCAGCAGCCAAGATGTCCGGGAATCACCCCTCCACTTT. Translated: CASSQDVRESPLHF.